The clone carrying this T cell receptor (beta chain) was seen a few times. The antigen is unknown. This specimen comes from a study of cytomegalovirus exposure and HLA in healthy donors. Study-wide results and caveats: A missense DCLRE1C variant was associated with V- and J-gene trimming of TCR beta chains in a later analysis, and an independent cohort replicated the association. A later analysis appeared to link common viral pathogens to several of the most significant clusters. In an earlier analysis, most TCR beta V segments were productive about 90% or about 30% of the time.

The PCR ran on 60 Vbeta and 13 Jbeta primers. Only in-frame clones appear in the TCRdb table, and some are missing; sequencing was by immunoSEQ multiplex PCR. The sample shows approximately 59,000 clones, around 62% of them seen only once. Sequences were obtained from PBMCs. The receptor comes from a man in his forties in good health and CMV-seropositive.

The CDR3 protein is CASSLSADYNSPLHF. The CDR3 DNA is TGTGCCAGCAGTTTATCGGCAGACTATAATTCACCCCTCCACTTT. The V call is TRBV27, the J call TRBJ1-6; D is uncertain. The CDR3 is 15 amino acids. CDR1 is MNHEY and CDR2 is SMNVEV in the germline V gene (reference sequence). Deletions cut 0 bases from V and 3 bases from J, with 6 bases between.